The T cell receptor beta chain described here comes from a study of regulatory T cells in long-lasting Graves disease. Regarding time point: persistent/refractory GD, antithyroid drugs over 5 years with positive TRAb. The TCR library was made from RNA that had been extracted from PBMCs in TRIzol. Study-wide results and limits: New patients shared fewer public clonotypes (about 1,000) than persistent patients did (roughly 2,600). Persistent Graves' patients showed a TCR diversity that was lower than that of newly diagnosed ones.

The length of the CDR3 is 15 residues. Trimming pared 8 bases from V and 2 bases from J, leaving 18 bases between. CDR1 is SGHDN and CDR2 is FVKESK in the germline V gene. Sequencing libraries for TCR beta were prepared with iRepertoire HTBI primers and Arm-PCR of CDR3 regions. TCRdb recomputed calls from the multiplex PCR reads with MiXCR, one row per CDR3 protein. Of a few hundred thousand distinct CDR3 sequences in the sample, roughly 22% were seen once. Concerning this clonotype itself: Its target is not known.

Source: peripheral blood mononuclear cells (PBMCs), taken when the disease was refractory, from a patient treated with antithyroid drugs. V usage is TRBV14 and J usage is TRBJ2-5; D may be TRBD2 (5 bases). The sequence was obtained from a female donor with Graves disease. CDR3 bases: TGTGCCAGCCTAGAGCTCGGGGTCCTTCAAGAGACCCAGTACTTC. Translation: CASLELGVLQETQYF.